The next 4 T cell receptor beta chains were all read from a single sample in a study of tissue T cells after allogeneic stem cell transplantation. Steroid-refractory graft-versus-host disease after allogeneic hematopoietic cell transplant qualified adults for prospective research-autopsy enrollment. Clones were sequenced by immunoSEQ multiplex PCR, and TCRdb holds only the in-frame ones, with some missing. The table has around 2,000 clones, 64% seen once. The material sequenced was ileal tissue, taken at autopsy. These receptors all come from an older male patient with steroid-refractory graft-versus-host disease after an allogeneic stem cell transplant. Part of the T cell pool may stem from the graft donor.

CDR3 sequence (DNA): TGTGCCAGCAGCACGCCGCCGGGTTCAGGGGCGACCCAGTACTTC. Translating gives CASSTPPGSGATQYF. The chain employs TRBV5-6 and TRBJ2-5; a possible D gene is TRBD1 (6 bases). The germline V gene has CDR1 SGHDT and CDR2 YYEEEE. The CDR3 runs to 15 residues. V shed 4 bases and J shed 7 bases, with 20 bases lying between them.

V usage is TRBV7-8 and J usage is TRBJ1-1; D remains ambiguous. The germline gives CDR1 SGHVS, CDR2 FQNEAQ. V lost 5 bases, J lost 1 base, and 11 bases lay in between. CDR3 size: 14 residues. The chain's CDR3 is CASSRTQTNTEAFF. The CDR3 DNA reads TGTGCCAGCAGCCGAACACAGACGAACACTGAAGCTTTCTTT.

V is TRBV12-3 or TRBV12-4 and J is TRBJ1-2; D is unclear. The CDR3 runs 13 residues. Trimming shortened V by 2 bases and J by 9 bases, and 13 bases separated the two germline ends. In nucleotides, the CDR3 is TGTGCCAGCAGTTTAAGGACCCTTGCTAGCTACACCTTC. It encodes CASSLRTLASYTF.

Judged by abundance, this clone is large. The CDR3 nucleotides read TGTGCCAGCACCCGGGGGGCAATCAACGAGCAGTACTTC. Its translation is CASTRGAINEQYF. The V call is TRBV6-5, the J call TRBJ2-7; D may be TRBD2 (7 bases). The CDR3 contains 13 residues. The germline gives CDR1 MNHEY, CDR2 SVGAGI. Trimming pared 7 bases from V and 5 bases from J, leaving 15 bases between.